The next 10 T cell receptor beta chains were all read from a single sample in a study of T cells in Graves' hyperthyroidism and ophthalmopathy (dated by TCRdb to about 2019). The library was made by multiplex PCR. The reads were generated on an Illumina HiSeq 2000. The TCR beta CDR3 regions were amplified from RNA transcripts. The TCR CDR3 was subjected to a first round of RT-PCR using the HTBI primer set and the Qiagen OneStep RT-PCR kit. TCRdb itself trimmed the public reads at Q25 with fastp, ran MiXCR and retained productive beta chains. When rows share a CDR3 protein, they turn into one entry using the most common DNA and genes. The sample table holds 40,000 to 60,000 distinct CDR3 sequences, of which less than 50% were seen once. The top ten clones comprise roughly a tenth of the sample. The specimen sequenced was blood. All receptors come from a woman aged 50 to 60 with Graves' ophthalmopathy.

V usage is TRBV10-3 and J usage is TRBJ1-1; D possibly corresponds to TRBD1 (5 bases). Germline V gene data show CDR1 as ENHRY and CDR2 as SYGVKD. Deletions cut 0 bases from V and 1 base from J, with 6 bases between. CDR3 length: 14 residues. The CDR3 DNA reads as TGTGCCATCAGTGAGTCCGGGGGGAACACTGAAGCTTTCTTT. Protein: CAISESGGNTEAFF.

In its sample, this clonotype was seen many times. This rearrangement joins TRBV6-5 to TRBJ2-6; D is unresolved. CDR1 and CDR2 from the germline V gene are MNHEY and SVGAGI. The CDR3 runs to 13 residues. Trimming pared 10 bases from V and 0 bases from J, leaving 7 bases between. The DNA for the CDR3 is TGTGCCACCCAAGTCTCTGGGGCCAACGTCCTGACTTTC. This translates into CATQVSGANVLTF.

This chain joins TRBV6-5 and TRBJ2-3, with TRBD2 matching over 12 bases. The V gene's germline CDR1 is MNHEY and CDR2 SVGAGI. Trimming cost V 5 bases and J 8 bases; bases outside gene matches: 11. The CDR3 is 16 amino acids. The CDR3 DNA reads TGTGCCAGCAGTGCTAGCGGGGGGGCCGAGCGGACTACGCAGTATTTT. Translated, it gives CASSASGGAERTTQYF.

The V gene is TRBV20-1, the J gene TRBJ2-1; 8 bases are shared with TRBD2. The CDR3 runs 14 residues. CDR1 is DFQATT and CDR2 is SNEGSKA in the germline V gene (reference sequence). Trimming cost V 6 bases and J 12 bases; bases outside gene matches: 16. This CDR3 reads CSATPGLGPDGQFF. The CDR3 bases are TGCAGTGCAACCCCGGGACTAGGCCCTGATGGGCAGTTCTTC.

The table lists this clonotype with many counts. The CDR3 loop reads CASSQDVLAGGWYEQYF. In DNA form, the CDR3 reads TGCGCCAGCAGCCAGGACGTACTAGCGGGAGGGTGGTACGAGCAGTACTTC. The chain links TRBV4-3 to TRBJ2-7; the match to TRBD2 covers 13 bases. Per germline, CDR1 LGHNA and CDR2 YSLEER. V dropped 3 bases and J dropped 4; count of bases not matched to a gene: 9. CDR3 length: 17 amino acids.

The CDR3 DNA follows: TGTGCCAGCAGAGGGGCAAAAATGGGGCAACTAAATCAGCCCCAGCATTTT. It translates to CASRGAKMGQLNQPQHF. V and J are TRBV28 and TRBJ1-5, with D possibly matching TRBD1 (5 bases). Trimming removed 6 bases from V and 4 bases from J, with 22 bases in between. Germline V gene sequence: CDR1 MDHEN, CDR2 SYDVKM. The CDR3 sequence is 17 residues long.

V and J are TRBV6-4 and TRBJ2-2; maybe TRBD2 (5 bases). Germline lookup yields CDR1 MRHNA and CDR2 SNTAGT. V lost 11 bases to trimming and J lost 8 bases, with 9 bases between them. CDR3 length: 10 amino acids. The CDR3 sequence is CAAGWGELFF. CDR3 DNA: TGTGCCGCGGGTTGGGGGGAGCTGTTTTTT.

The gene calls are TRBV20-1 and TRBJ2-7; D may be TRBD2 (5 bases). The length of the CDR3 is 14 residues. The germline V gene encodes CDR1 DFQATT and CDR2 SNEGSKA (reference sequence). Trimming took 2 bases from V and 6 from J, leaving 17 bases between them. The CDR3 DNA reads as TGCAGTGCTAGAAGTTCGACTATTCACTGCGAGCAGTACTTC. Translation: CSARSSTIHCEQYF.

With respect to this clonotype: This may arise from a read error, as a much more abundant clone is one base away. The gene calls are TRBV6-4 and TRBJ2-3; TRBD2 matches at 14 bases. In germline, CDR1 is MRHNA, CDR2 SNTAGT. The length of the CDR3 is 16 residues. CDR3 residues: CASSDGTSGGSDAQYF. The CDR3 nucleotides read TGTGCCAGCAGTGACGGGACTAGCGGGGGCTCAGATGCGCAGTATTTT.

The sample holds one count of this clonotype. V and J are TRBV2 and TRBJ1-2; no clear D. Germline V gene data show CDR1 as SNHLY and CDR2 as FYNNEI. V was cut by 7 bases and J by 1 base, with 10 bases left in between. This CDR3 region has 13 residues. CDR3 region: CASIRDVNYGYTF. In DNA form, the CDR3 reads TGTGCCAGCATCCGAGACGTTAACTATGGCTACACCTTC. The full variable domain, rest sourced from reference TRBV2 and TRBJ1-2, is EPEVTQTPSHQVTQMGQEVILRCVPISNHLYFYWYRQILGQKVEFLVSFYNNEISEKSEIFDDQFSVERPDGSNFTLKIRSTKLEDSAMYFCASIRDVNYGYTFGSGTRLTVV.